The TCR beta chain under discussion was sequenced for a study of identical twins. Findings and limits, study-wide: Beta clonotypes that were abundant in cord blood contained fewer insertions, a pattern absent from memory repertoires.

This clonotype was counted only a few times. The antigen remains unidentified. Template switching created a universal primer site, and the cDNA included unique molecular identifiers. MiXCR, run by TCRdb on the 5' RACE reads, gives a single entry per CDR3 protein. The table lists some 96,000 distinct CDR3 sequences, 5.5% to 7% of them singletons. Only healthy Caucasians were included as donors. The TCR originated in a woman between 45 and 60 years old in good health. The sequencing input was memory T cells sorted from blood.

The CDR3 nucleotides are TGCAGTGCTAGAGATCTCACTAGTCACAATGAGCAGTTCTTC. Protein product: CSARDLTSHNEQFF. This chain connects TRBV20-1 to TRBJ2-1; maybe TRBD2 (5 bases). V was shortened by 0 bases and J by 5 bases, with 11 bases between the two germline ends. The CDR3 covers 14 residues. Germline V gene data show CDR1 as DFQATT and CDR2 as SNEGSKA (reference sequence).